This T cell receptor (beta chain) was sequenced during a study of somatic mutations in cytotoxic T cells in rheumatoid arthritis. This clone was recorded a few times. Antigen specificity is unknown. The method was immunoSEQ multiplex PCR; TCRdb's version includes in-frame clones alone and lacks a portion of them. The table includes thousands of clones, roughly 70% detected once. CDR3 length: 13 residues. The ends lost 3 bases at V and 6 bases at J; junction bases unmatched: 6. In germline, CDR1 is SGDLS, CDR2 YYNGEE. Study results and caveats: Per patient, the largest CD8+ clone was found to exceed 20% of CD8+ cells in about an eighth of the roughly 60 cases.

The material sequenced was CD8+ T cells sorted from blood. This TCR was recovered from a man aged 35-49 years in good health. The V call is TRBV9, the J call TRBJ2-7; TRBD1 matches at 7 bases. CDR3: CASSGRQGIEQYF. The CDR3 DNA reads TGTGCCAGCAGCGGTAGACAGGGTATCGAGCAGTACTTC.